This T cell receptor beta chain stems from a study of blood T cell repertoires in COVID-19. Study overall: Donors in Cohort 3 who had recovered were those with two negative PCRs, healthcare professional clearance, or resolution of their symptoms. The analysed material was cDNA or gDNA that came from T cells, B-cell-depleted T cells, or PBMCs. The samples span acute and convalescent COVID-19 from the United States, Italy and Spain.

The protocol was immunoSEQ multiplex PCR, while the TCRdb copy is restricted to in-frame clones and leaves out a portion. This sample has hundreds of thousands of clones, with 80% to 90% found just once. The study assigned cohorts using participant-reported clinical history. Germline V lookup: CDR1 MDHEN, CDR2 SYDVKM. Between the trimmed V and J ends, which lost 8 bases and 2 bases, there was a span of 13 bases. The CDR3 spans 13 residues. This sequence was found in a man in his forties or fifties in a cohort exposed to, infected with or recovered from COVID-19 (not recorded which). V is TRBV28 and J is TRBJ2-7; tentatively, D is TRBD1 (6 bases). The sample comprised PBMCs or T cells enriched from blood (not recorded which). The CDR3 reads CASRQDSAYEQYF. The DNA for the CDR3 is TGTGCCAGCCGTCAGGACAGTGCCTACGAGCAGTACTTC.